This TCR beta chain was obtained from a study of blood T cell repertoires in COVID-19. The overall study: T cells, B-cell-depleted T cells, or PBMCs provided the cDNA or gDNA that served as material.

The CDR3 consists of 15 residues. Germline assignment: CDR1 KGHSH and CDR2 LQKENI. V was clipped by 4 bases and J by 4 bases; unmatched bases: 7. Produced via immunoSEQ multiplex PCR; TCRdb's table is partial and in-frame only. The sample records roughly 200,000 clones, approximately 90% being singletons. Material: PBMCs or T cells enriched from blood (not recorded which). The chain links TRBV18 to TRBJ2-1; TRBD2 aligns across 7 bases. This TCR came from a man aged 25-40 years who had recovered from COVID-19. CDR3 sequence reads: CASSLGGGGYNEQFF. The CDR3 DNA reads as TGTGCCAGCTCACTTGGCGGGGGAGGATACAATGAGCAGTTCTTC.